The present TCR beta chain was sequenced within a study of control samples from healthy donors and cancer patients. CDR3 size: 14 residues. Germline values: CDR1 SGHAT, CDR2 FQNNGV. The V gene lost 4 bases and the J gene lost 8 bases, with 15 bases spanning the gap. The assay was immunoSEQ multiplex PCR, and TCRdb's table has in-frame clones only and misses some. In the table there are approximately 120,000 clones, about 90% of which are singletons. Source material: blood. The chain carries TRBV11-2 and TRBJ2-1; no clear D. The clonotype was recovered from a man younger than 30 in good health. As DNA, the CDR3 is TGTGCCAGCAGCTCGGATCCCGGTTGGGATGAGCAGTTCTTC. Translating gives CASSSDPGWDEQFF.